The clone carrying this T cell receptor beta chain was seen once. CDR3 length equals 16 residues. The V segment lost 2 bases and the J segment 3 bases; nucleotides outside the gene matches: 6. Per the germline V gene, CDR1 is SGHTA and CDR2 is FQGNSA. These data originate in a study of blood T cell repertoires in COVID-19. Study-wide context: PBMCs, B-cell-depleted T cells, or T cells were the source of the cDNA or gDNA that made up the material.

The table came from immunoSEQ multiplex PCR; TCRdb's copy has only in-frame clones and leaves some out. The sample holds some 310,000 clones, around 87% seen once. This clonotype was sampled from a middle-aged woman with COVID-19, enrolled during active disease. The chain is built from TRBV7-2 and TRBJ1-3, with 8 bases fitting TRBD1. The specimen was peripheral blood. DNA for the CDR3: TGTGCCAGCAGCTTAAGTCCAGGGGGCGGTGGAAACACCATATATTTT. Translated, it gives CASSLSPGGGGNTIYF.